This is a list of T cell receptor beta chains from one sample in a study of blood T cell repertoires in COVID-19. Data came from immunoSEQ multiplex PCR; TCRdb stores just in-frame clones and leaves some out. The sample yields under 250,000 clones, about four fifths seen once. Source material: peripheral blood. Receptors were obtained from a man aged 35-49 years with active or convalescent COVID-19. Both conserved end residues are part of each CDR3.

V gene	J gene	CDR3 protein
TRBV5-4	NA	CASSSRTSDYEQYF
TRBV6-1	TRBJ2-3	CASSDPAGQGTDTQYF
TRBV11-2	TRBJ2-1	CASSLRSAGVYNEQFF
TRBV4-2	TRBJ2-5	CASSQDPVTSGSETQYF
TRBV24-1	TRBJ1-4	CATSALPGSKLFF
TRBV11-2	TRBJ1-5	CASSYREGQPQHF
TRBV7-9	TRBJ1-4	CASSRGTGPNEKLFF
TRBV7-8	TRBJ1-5	CASSHRGGNQPQHF
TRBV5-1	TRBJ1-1	CASSQGYSGVLNTEAFF
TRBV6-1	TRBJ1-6	CASSEAGGGSYNSPLHF
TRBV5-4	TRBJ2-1	CASSLIGQGKFAQFF
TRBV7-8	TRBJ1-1	CASSLGVLGTGGTEAFF
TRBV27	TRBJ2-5	CASSLDPGRGETQYF
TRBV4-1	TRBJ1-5	CASSQDNSYYSNQPQHF
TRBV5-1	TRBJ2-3	CASSLSVLGEDTQYF
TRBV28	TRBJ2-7	CASSLRPEGGGNYEQYF
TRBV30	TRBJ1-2	CAWSPGHRSYGYTF
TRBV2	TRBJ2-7	CATSLGTGGSHEQYF
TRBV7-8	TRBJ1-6	CASSARDRVRNSPLHF
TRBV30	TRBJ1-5	CAWSESGLQPQHF
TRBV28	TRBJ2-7	CASKGAGDPYEQYF
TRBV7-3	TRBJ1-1	CASSLTPRSEAFF
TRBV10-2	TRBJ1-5	CASSQGGSNQPQHF
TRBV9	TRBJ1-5	CASSVAGDQGQPQHF
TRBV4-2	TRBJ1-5	CASSQSYSNQPQHF
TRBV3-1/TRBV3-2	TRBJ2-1	CASSQDNSYNEQFF
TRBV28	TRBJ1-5	CASSHIQQGGNQPQHF
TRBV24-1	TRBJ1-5	CATSDTYSNQPQHF
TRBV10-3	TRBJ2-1	CAISQTSGGYNEQFF
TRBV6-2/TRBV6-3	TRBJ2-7	CASSYLRSYEQYF
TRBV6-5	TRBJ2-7	CATDREVSYEQYF
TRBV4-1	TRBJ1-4	CASSPTATNEKLFF
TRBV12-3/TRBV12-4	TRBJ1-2	CASSPGQRNGYTF
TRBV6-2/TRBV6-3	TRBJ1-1	CASSSTTEAFF
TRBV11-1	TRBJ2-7	CASSLRQNYEQYF
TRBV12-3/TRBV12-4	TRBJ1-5	CASSRQVAQPQHF
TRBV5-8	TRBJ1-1	CASSLSPVGAENTEAFF
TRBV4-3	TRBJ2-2	CASSQGASGNTGELFF
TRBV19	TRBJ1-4	CASSTRTEYNEKLFF
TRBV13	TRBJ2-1	CASSLDRVSSYNEQFF
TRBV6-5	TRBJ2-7	CASRGQGPYEQYF
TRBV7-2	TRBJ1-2	CASSLLAGLDYGYTF
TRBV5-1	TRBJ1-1	CASSLLQEGVNTEAFF
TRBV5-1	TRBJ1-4	CASSLQGNNEKLFF
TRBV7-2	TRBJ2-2	CASSQDRVHTGELFF
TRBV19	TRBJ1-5	CASSIGTAYSNQPQHF
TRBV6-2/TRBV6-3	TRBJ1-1	CASSYSERLNTEAFF
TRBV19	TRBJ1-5	CASSIAWQGENQPQHF
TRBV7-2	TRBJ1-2	CASSLGVGGNYGYTF
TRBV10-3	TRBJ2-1	CAISDPLRTGLAGEQFF